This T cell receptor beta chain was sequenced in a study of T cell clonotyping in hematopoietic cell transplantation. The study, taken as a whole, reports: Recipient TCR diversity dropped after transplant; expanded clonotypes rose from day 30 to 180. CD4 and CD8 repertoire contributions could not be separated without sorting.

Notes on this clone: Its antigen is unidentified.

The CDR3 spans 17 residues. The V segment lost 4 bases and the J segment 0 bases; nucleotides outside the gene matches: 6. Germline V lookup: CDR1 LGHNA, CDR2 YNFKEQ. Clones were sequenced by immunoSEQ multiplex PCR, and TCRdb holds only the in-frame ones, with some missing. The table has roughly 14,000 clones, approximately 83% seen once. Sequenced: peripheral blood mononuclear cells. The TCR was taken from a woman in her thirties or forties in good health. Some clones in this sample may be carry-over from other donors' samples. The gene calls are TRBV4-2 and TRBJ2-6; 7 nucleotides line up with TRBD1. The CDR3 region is CASSPHGDSSGANVLTF. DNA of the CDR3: TGTGCCAGCAGCCCCCATGGGGACAGCTCTGGGGCCAACGTCCTGACTTTC.